This entry is about one T cell receptor (beta chain). Its antigen is undetermined. The sample belongs to a study of cytomegalovirus exposure and HLA in healthy donors. Broader study findings: Cytomegalovirus status, reportedly, was diagnosed with high specificity and sensitivity by the classifier. The study put 150 to 200 TCR beta chains on its list as cytomegalovirus-associated. Most TCR sequences proved rare, with some public TCRs found in many donors.

TCRdb keeps only in-frame clones here, not all; method: immunoSEQ multiplex PCR. The top ten clones hold 1.5% to 2% of a sample with about 110,000 clones, approximately 90% of them seen once. The CDR3 runs 15 residues. Germline lookup yields CDR1 MNHNY and CDR2 SVGAGI (reference sequence). V was pared by 4 bases and J by 1 base, with 13 bases between. The donors were part of the validation cohort of 100 to 150 subjects. That cohort was separate from the first cohort, which comprised fewer than 800 subjects. Sequenced sample: PBMCs. The chain uses TRBV6-6 and TRBJ1-2; TRBD1 might be the D (5 bases). This TCR was sampled from a young woman in good health and CMV-seronegative. The CDR3 bases are TGTGCCAGCAGTTTTCGACAGACGCTTAACTATGGCTACACCTTC. Amino acid sequence: CASSFRQTLNYGYTF.